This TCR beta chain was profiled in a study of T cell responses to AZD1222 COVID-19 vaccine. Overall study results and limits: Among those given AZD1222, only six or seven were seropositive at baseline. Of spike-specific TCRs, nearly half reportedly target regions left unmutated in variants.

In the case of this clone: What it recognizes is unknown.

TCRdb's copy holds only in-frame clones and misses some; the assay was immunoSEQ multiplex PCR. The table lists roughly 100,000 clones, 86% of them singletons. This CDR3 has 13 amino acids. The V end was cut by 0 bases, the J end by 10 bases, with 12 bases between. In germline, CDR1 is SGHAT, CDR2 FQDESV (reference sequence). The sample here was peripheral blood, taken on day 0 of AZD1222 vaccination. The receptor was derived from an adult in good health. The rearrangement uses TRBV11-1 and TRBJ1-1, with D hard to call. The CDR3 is CASSLAGGSGAFF. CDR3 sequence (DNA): TGTGCCAGCAGCTTAGCAGGAGGATCGGGAGCTTTCTTT.